This T cell receptor (beta chain) was documented in a study of coeliac disease. Looking at the study overall: Disease groups: newly diagnosed active, refractory type I, gluten-free-diet controlled. Without high-resolution HLA typing, biased TRBV7-2 usage was queried.

On this clone: Its antigen is unknown. The same CDR3 arises from other DNA sequences in this sample as well.

Study-wide results and caveats: In active celiac disease, intraepithelial and lamina propria TRB and TRG repertoires were less clonal than controls.

V lost 3 bases and J 3 bases, leaving 13 bases between the germline ends. The CDR3 runs to 14 residues. Germline V lookup: CDR1 SGDLS, CDR2 YYNGEE. Only in-frame clones appear in the TCRdb table, and some are missing; sequencing was by immunoSEQ multiplex PCR. Of several thousand clones in the sample, around 73% are singletons; the top ten hold over 5%. The chain uses TRBV9 and TRBJ2-7; perhaps TRBD1 as D (6 bases). The specimen was lamina propria lymphocytes from the gut. The sequence was collected from a man aged 25-45 years with celiac disease. DNA for the CDR3: TGTGCCAGCAGCGGCGGTCAGGGGAGCTACGAGCAGTACTTC. Protein product: CASSGGQGSYEQYF.